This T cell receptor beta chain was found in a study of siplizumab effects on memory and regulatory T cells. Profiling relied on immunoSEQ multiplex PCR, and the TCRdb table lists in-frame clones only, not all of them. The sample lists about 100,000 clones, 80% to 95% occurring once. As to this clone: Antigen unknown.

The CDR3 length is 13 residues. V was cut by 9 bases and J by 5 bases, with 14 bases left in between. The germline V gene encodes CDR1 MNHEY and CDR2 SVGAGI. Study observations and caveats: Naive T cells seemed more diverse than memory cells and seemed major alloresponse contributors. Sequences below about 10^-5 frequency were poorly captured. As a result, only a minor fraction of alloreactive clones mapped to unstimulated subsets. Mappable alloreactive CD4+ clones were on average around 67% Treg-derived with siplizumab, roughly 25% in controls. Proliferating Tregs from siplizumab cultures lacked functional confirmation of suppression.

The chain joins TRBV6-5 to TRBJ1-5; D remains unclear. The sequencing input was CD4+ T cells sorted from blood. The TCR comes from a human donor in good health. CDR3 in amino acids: CASLGVGHQPQHF. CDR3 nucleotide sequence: TGTGCCAGTTTGGGCGTGGGCCATCAGCCCCAGCATTTT.